Following are 31 T cell receptor beta chains from one sample sequenced in a study of cytomegalovirus exposure and HLA in healthy donors. A multiplex PCR was run with 60 Vbeta primers and 13 Jbeta primers. Clones were sequenced by immunoSEQ multiplex PCR, and TCRdb holds only the in-frame ones, with some missing. Among around 160,000 clones, approximately 88% were seen once, and the ten largest hold 1.5% to 1.7%. The specimen was PBMCs. Receptors originate from a woman between 18 and 29 years old in good health and CMV-seronegative.

V and J are TRBV5-1 and TRBJ1-2, with TRBD1 matching 8 bases. V lost 0 bases, J lost 3 bases, and 4 bases stayed unmatched. Germline values: CDR1 SGHRS, CDR2 YFSETQ. The CDR3 covers 15 residues. DNA of the CDR3: TGCGCCAGCAGCTTGGGGACAGGGTTTGACTATGGCTACACCTTC. Its protein product is CASSLGTGFDYGYTF.

This clone came up a few times. The same CDR3 arises from other DNA sequences in this sample as well. The chain uses TRBV18 and TRBJ2-3, with D uncertain. V lost 3 bases and J lost 2, with 3 bases in between. Germline CDR1 is KGHSH and CDR2 is LQKENI. The CDR3 sequence is 12 residues long. The CDR3 loop is CASSPYTDTQYF. DNA for the CDR3: TGTGCCAGCTCACCCTACACAGATACGCAGTATTTT.

V is TRBV5-1 and J is TRBJ1-1, with 10 nucleotides matching TRBD1. Germline CDR1 and CDR2: SGHRS and YFSETQ. This CDR3 region has 15 residues. The trim removed 0 bases at V and 4 bases at J, leaving 3 bases unmatched. In nucleotides, the CDR3 is TGCGCCAGCAGCTTGGGCGGGACAGGGGCCACTGAAGCTTTCTTT. Translation gives CASSLGGTGATEAFF. Based on the CDR3 plus reference TRBV5-1 and TRBJ1-1, the full variable domain is KAGVTQTPRYLIKTRGQQVTLSCSPISGHRSVSWYQQTPGQGLQFLFEYFSETQRNKGNFPGRFSGRQFSNSRSEMNVSTLELGDSALYLCASSLGGTGATEAFFGQGTRLTVV.

The DNA of the CDR3 is TGTGCCAGAGGAGCAGGGCCCAATGGCTACACCTTC. This encodes CARGAGPNGYTF. The rearrangement joins TRBV19 to TRBJ1-2; possible D gene TRBD1, 5 bases. CDR3 length equals 12 residues. Germline V gives CDR1 LNHDA, CDR2 SQIVND (reference sequence). The V gene lost 9 bases and the J gene lost 6 bases, with 14 bases spanning the gap.

The CDR3 protein is CASSLGGGPYNEQFF. The DNA for the CDR3 is TGCGCCAGCAGCTTGGGTGGCGGGCCCTACAATGAGCAGTTCTTC. This chain connects TRBV5-1 to TRBJ2-1, with a tentative D call TRBD2 (5 bases). Trimming shortened V by 0 bases and J by 2 bases, and 9 bases separated the two germline ends. The CDR3 is 15 residues long. Looked up from germline, CDR1 is SGHRS and CDR2 is YFSETQ.

The J gene is TRBJ2-2, the V gene TRBV25-1; D is perhaps TRBD1 (5 bases). Deletions cut 8 bases from V and 2 bases from J, with 21 bases between. The CDR3 is 17 amino acids. Germline loops: CDR1 MGHDK, CDR2 SYGVNS. The CDR3 sequence: CASAPSKGQRNTGELFF. As DNA, the CDR3 is TGTGCCAGCGCCCCCTCGAAGGGGCAGAGAAACACCGGGGAGCTGTTTTTT.

Remarks on this clone: The sample has other DNA sequences that encode this CDR3 too. The J gene is TRBJ1-2, the V gene TRBV9; 7 bases fit TRBD1. The V segment lost 4 bases and the J segment 4 bases; nucleotides outside the gene matches: 10. Germline V gene data show CDR1 as SGDLS and CDR2 as YYNGEE. CDR3 length: 15 amino acids. The CDR3 DNA is TGTGCCAGCAGCCCCGGGACAGCGTACGTCTATGGCTACACCTTC. It specifies CASSPGTAYVYGYTF.

The chain couples TRBV7-2 to TRBJ2-5; TRBD2 aligns across 9 bases. Trimming at V came to 4 bases and at J to 2 bases, leaving 17 bases not matched to a gene. The germline V gene has CDR1 SGHTA and CDR2 FQGNSA. The CDR3 extends over 19 amino acids. CDR3 loop: CASSSQPPRLAGIQETQYF. DNA of the CDR3: TGTGCCAGCAGCTCACAACCCCCCCGGCTAGCGGGGATACAAGAGACCCAGTACTTC.

To note about this clone: Other DNA sequences in the sample encode the same CDR3. The chain combines TRBV6-5 with TRBJ1-3; a possible D gene is TRBD1 (5 bases). This CDR3 region has 14 residues. CDR1 is MNHEY, CDR2 SVGAGI, per germline. Trimming removed 5 bases from V and 0 bases from J, with 8 bases in between. CDR3 region: CASSPRVSGNTIYF. The CDR3 DNA sequence: TGTGCCAGCAGTCCCAGGGTCTCTGGAAACACCATATATTTT.

This chain joins TRBV5-1 and TRBJ1-4, with TRBD1 matching over 9 bases. Germline lookup yields CDR1 SGHRS and CDR2 YFSETQ. This CDR3 contains 15 residues. Trimming cost V 7 bases and J 7 bases; bases outside gene matches: 11. CDR3 nucleotides: TGCGCCAGCCGCAATTTCCCGGGACAGGGTGAAAAACTGTTTTTT. It encodes CASRNFPGQGEKLFF.

The chain joins TRBV5-1 to TRBJ1-2; 9 positions agree with TRBD1. Germline V lookup: CDR1 SGHRS, CDR2 YFSETQ. This CDR3 spans 14 amino acids. The V and J ends lost 2 bases and 4 bases, in that order; junction bases with no gene match: 3. The CDR3 sequence is CASSFTGGSYGYTF. CDR3 in DNA: TGCGCCAGCAGCTTTACAGGGGGCAGCTATGGCTACACCTTC.

This chain uses TRBV9 with TRBJ1-2, with a weak D call TRBD1 (6 bases). Germline CDR1 is SGDLS and CDR2 is YYNGEE. V was pared by 0 bases and J by 8 bases, with 14 bases between. This CDR3 is 14 amino acids long. CDR3 in DNA: TGTGCCAGCAGCGTAGAGGGGGAAAGGGGGGGCTACACCTTC. Translating it yields CASSVEGERGGYTF.

The V gene is TRBV6-5, the J gene TRBJ1-1, with D maybe TRBD1 (5 bases). V was shortened by 5 bases and J by 2 bases, with 12 bases between the two germline ends. The CDR3 covers 14 residues. Per the germline V gene, CDR1 is MNHEY and CDR2 is SVGAGI. The CDR3 sequence: CASSVARTNTEAFF. Here the CDR3 DNA reads TGTGCCAGCAGTGTTGCCCGGACAAACACTGAAGCTTTCTTT.

This sequence joins TRBV6-6 and TRBJ2-1; D not certain. The CDR3 length is 14 residues. V gave up 6 bases and J gave up 0 bases, with 9 bases separating them. Germline CDR1 MNHNY, CDR2 SVGAGI (reference sequence). The CDR3 DNA reads TGTGCCAGCAGATCCCCGAGCTCCTACAATGAGCAGTTCTTC. Protein sequence: CASRSPSSYNEQFF.

J is TRBJ2-3 and V is TRBV2, with D uncertain. Deletions cut 3 bases from V and 3 bases from J, with 10 bases between. CDR1 is SNHLY, CDR2 FYNNEI, per germline. This CDR3 spans 14 amino acids. The CDR3 is CASSDARATDTQYF. DNA for the CDR3: TGTGCCAGCAGTGACGCTCGCGCTACAGATACGCAGTATTTT.

The rearrangement joins TRBV2 to TRBJ1-1; the D gene is possibly TRBD1 (6 bases). V lost 2 bases to trimming and J lost 7 bases, with 11 bases between them. The CDR3 spans 13 residues. Germline V gives CDR1 SNHLY, CDR2 FYNNEI. For the CDR3, the DNA is TGTGCCAGCAGTGAACAGGGGCGAGGTGAAGCTTTCTTT. Its protein product is CASSEQGRGEAFF.

The V and J genes are TRBV27 and TRBJ1-1; 7 nucleotides match TRBD1. V lost 4 bases, J lost 5 bases, and 10 bases stayed unmatched. CDR1 and CDR2 (germline): MNHEY, SMNVEV (reference sequence). CDR3 length: 15 residues. CDR3 loop: CASSSHPTGWTEAFF. In nucleotides, the CDR3 is TGTGCCAGCAGTTCCCACCCGACAGGGTGGACTGAAGCTTTCTTT.

The chain links TRBV5-1 to TRBJ1-2, with 8 nucleotides matching TRBD1. The CDR3 runs to 15 residues. J gave up 4 bases and V 0 bases, and 5 bases lay outside the gene matches. CDR1 is SGHRS and CDR2 is YFSETQ in the germline V gene. Here the CDR3 DNA reads TGCGCCAGCAGCTTGGGCCAGGGGGCATTCTATGGCTACACCTTC. Residues: CASSLGQGAFYGYTF.

Points on this clone: The junction departs from the called germline gene at one end, perhaps through a read error. The V call is TRBV7-7, the J call TRBJ2-5; tentatively, D is TRBD2 (6 bases). In germline, CDR1 is SSHAT, CDR2 FNYEAQ (reference sequence). CDR3 size: 14 residues. The CDR3 DNA reads TGTGCTAGCAGCCCCCGGGACTCCGCGGGGACCCAGTACTTC. Translated: CASSPRDSAGTQYF.

CDR3 loop: CASSYGGWLSEAFF. CDR3 nucleotides: TGCGCCAGCAGTTATGGGGGCTGGTTGTCTGAAGCTTTCTTT. V gene TRBV10-1 combines with J gene TRBJ1-1; weak D call: TRBD1 (6 bases). Germline-derived CDR1 and CDR2 are WNHNN and SYGVQD (reference sequence). Trimming cost V 5 bases and J 6 bases, with 16 bases left between them. This CDR3 is built from 14 residues.

The rearrangement uses TRBV29-1 and TRBJ1-2, with D unclear. With 7 bases removed from V and 4 bases from J, the gap between germline ends came to 10 bases. Germline V gene lookup returns CDR1 SQVTM and CDR2 ANQGSEA. The CDR3 has 11 residues. The CDR3, as DNA: TGCAGCGCCGGGGAAATCTATGGCTACACCTTC. Protein: CSAGEIYGYTF.

The chain carries TRBV13 and TRBJ2-1; D call uncertain. Between the trimmed V and J ends, which lost 5 bases and 6 bases, there was a span of 11 bases. The germline V gene encodes CDR1 PRHDT and CDR2 FYEKMQ (reference sequence). CDR3 size: 13 residues. This CDR3 is CASSGTAPNEQFF. DNA for the CDR3: TGTGCCAGCAGCGGAACAGCCCCCAATGAGCAGTTCTTC.

Turning to this clone: At one end the junction does not follow the germline gene, possibly because of a read error. The V gene is TRBV7-9, the J gene TRBJ2-7, with 9 bases identical to TRBD2. From germline, CDR1 is SEHNR and CDR2 FQNEAQ (reference sequence). CDR3 size: 15 residues. CDR3 region: CSSSLGTSFSYEQYF. The DNA for the CDR3 is TGTTCCAGCAGCTTAGGGACTAGCTTCTCCTACGAGCAGTACTTC.

The rearrangement links TRBV2 to TRBJ2-1; 7 nucleotides line up with TRBD2. The CDR3 contains 14 residues. J lost 10 bases, V lost 2 bases, and 8 bases had no gene match. Germline V gene data show CDR1 as SNHLY and CDR2 as FYNNEI. The DNA of the CDR3 is TGTGCCAGCAGTGAAAATGGGGTCGGGGGGGAGCAGTTCTTC. Protein product: CASSENGVGGEQFF.

The rearrangement joins TRBV5-8 to TRBJ2-1, with 9 nucleotides matching TRBD1. CDR3 length: 16 amino acids. V lost 4 bases, J lost 8 bases, and 13 bases stayed unmatched. Germline CDR1 reads SGHTS; CDR2 reads YDEGEE. The chain's CDR3 is CASSLQQGARYDEQFF. CDR3 coding DNA: TGTGCCAGCAGCCTCCAACAGGGGGCACGATACGATGAGCAGTTCTTC.

This clone occurred once. The chain uses TRBV12-2 and TRBJ2-3; no DNA check was done on the table's D call, TRBD2. TRBV12-2 is flagged as a pseudogene. CDR3 length: 17 residues. The CDR3 DNA follows: TGTGCAAGTCCCTCGCTTCGAAGAGAGTATTCCACAGATACGCAGTATTTT. Translating gives CASPSLRREYSTDTQYF.

In this sample, this clone turned up once. This chain uses TRBV9 with TRBJ2-7; D gene uncertain. Germline V CDR1 and CDR2: SGDLS, YYNGEE. V was trimmed by 4 bases and J by 2 bases, leaving 13 bases between them. The CDR3 has 14 residues. The CDR3 region has the DNA TGTGCCAGCAGCCCAGTGGGCACTCCCTACGAGCAGTACTTC. It yields the protein CASSPVGTPYEQYF.

The rearrangement uses TRBV28 and TRBJ1-5; the match to TRBD1 covers 8 bases. This CDR3 contains 20 residues. The trim removed 4 bases at V and 1 base at J, leaving 18 bases unmatched. Germline V gene sequence: CDR1 MDHEN, CDR2 SYDVKM. This CDR3 reads CASSWLVNRGVLRSNQPQHF. CDR3 nucleotide sequence: TGTGCCAGCAGTTGGTTAGTGAACAGGGGGGTTTTGAGAAGCAATCAGCCCCAGCATTTT. Full variable domain (missing parts from reference TRBV28 and TRBJ1-5): DVKVTQSSRYLVKRTGEKVFLECVQDMDHENMFWYRQDPGLGLRLIYFSYDVKMKEKGDIPEGYSVSREKKERFSLILESASTNQTSMYLCASSWLVNRGVLRSNQPQHFGDGTRLSIL.

CDR3: CASNYRGTGELFF. In DNA, the CDR3 is TGTGCCAGTAATTACCGAGGAACCGGGGAGCTGTTTTTT. The rearrangement joins TRBV19 to TRBJ2-2; no clear D gene. The length of the CDR3 is 13 residues. From germline, CDR1 is LNHDA and CDR2 SQIVND (reference sequence). The V end was cut by 7 bases, the J end by 5 bases, with 11 bases between.

The rearrangement links TRBV6-1 to TRBJ2-2, with 8 bases aligning to TRBD2. The V segment lost 4 bases and the J segment 4 bases; nucleotides outside the gene matches: 8. Germline CDR1 reads MNHNS; CDR2 reads SASEGT. The CDR3 totals 16 residues. This CDR3 is CASSGTGGPFTGELFF. The CDR3 DNA reads TGTGCCAGCAGTGGAACGGGGGGGCCGTTCACCGGGGAGCTGTTTTTT.

CDR3 nucleotides: TGTGCCAGTAGTATAAGGGAGGGTTACGAGCAGTACTTC. Its translation: CASSIREGYEQYF. The chain links TRBV19 to TRBJ2-7; 7 nucleotides line up with TRBD2. Trimming cost V 2 bases and J 4 bases; bases outside gene matches: 2. The CDR3 contains 13 residues. The germline V gene has CDR1 LNHDA and CDR2 SQIVND (reference sequence). Drawing the rest from reference TRBV19 and TRBJ2-7, the complete variable domain is DGGITQSPKYLFRKEGQNVTLSCEQNLNHDAMYWYRQDPGQGLRLIYYSQIVNDFQKGDIAEGYSVSREKKESFPLTVTSAQKNPTAFYLCASSIREGYEQYFGPGTRLTVT.